This T cell receptor beta chain came from a study of cytomegalovirus exposure and HLA in healthy donors. This clone was recorded once. This table comes from immunoSEQ multiplex PCR, and its TCRdb copy is limited to in-frame clones, with some not included. The profile shows 100,000 to 150,000 clones, 95% to 96% of them singletons. The CDR3 is made up of 17 amino acids. Trimming stripped 6 bases from V and 2 bases from J, with 20 bases between. Looked up from germline, CDR1 is MDHEN and CDR2 is SYDVKM. Sample: PBMCs. The sequence derives from a man aged 18 to 35 in good health and CMV-seronegative. This rearrangement joins TRBV28 to TRBJ1-3; D perhaps matches TRBD1 (5 bases). The CDR3 sequence is CASRLIGRGLAGNTIYF. The CDR3 DNA sequence: TGTGCCAGCAGACTAATAGGGAGGGGCTTAGCTGGAAACACCATATATTTT.